This T cell receptor beta chain originates from a study of Tregs in tolerant kidney transplant recipients. Using immunoSEQ multiplex PCR, the repertoire was profiled, and TCRdb retains in-frame clones only, with some absent. The sample yields approximately 81,000 clones, roughly nine tenths seen once. With V trimmed by 6 bases and J by 7 bases, 12 bases remained unmatched. The CDR3 runs to 15 residues. Germline V gives CDR1 SGHTA, CDR2 FQGNSA. The nonmyeloablative bone marrow transplants came from related graft donors, with transient mixed chimerism. The V call is TRBV7-2, the J call TRBJ1-5; TRBD1 matches 7 bases. This material consisted of CD4+ T cells from blood (PBMCs), taken 24 months after the transplant. The sequence derives from a human patient who received a combined kidney and bone marrow transplant. Some T cells may have come from the graft donor. DNA for the CDR3: TGTGCCAGCAGTTACCAACAGGGGTGGAACCAGCCCCAGCATTTT. This sequence encodes CASSYQQGWNQPQHF.